A single sample gave rise to the 14 T cell receptor beta chains below, sequenced in a study of blood T cell repertoires in COVID-19. Sequencing used immunoSEQ multiplex PCR; TCRdb keeps in-frame clones, though not all of them. The data contain some 65,000 clones, over 85% of them singletons. The sequenced sample consisted of peripheral blood. Receptor source: a man between 60 and 75 years old with acute or convalescent COVID-19.

J is TRBJ1-2 and V is TRBV4-1, with TRBD1 matching over 7 bases. The CDR3 is made up of 14 amino acids. CDR1 is MGHRA and CDR2 is YSYEKL in the germline V gene. Losses at the gene ends were 2 bases for V and 5 bases for J; bases not matched to a gene: 5. The chain's CDR3 is CASSQFQGEYGYTF. CDR3 DNA: TGCGCCAGCAGCCAATTTCAGGGGGAGTATGGCTACACCTTC.

The gene calls are TRBV18 and TRBJ1-1; D is unresolved. Per the germline V gene, CDR1 is KGHSH and CDR2 is LQKENI. The germline V and J ends were trimmed by 1 base and 3 bases, with 6 bases remaining between them. This CDR3 is 13 amino acids long. CDR3 region: CASSPLRDTEAFF. The CDR3 DNA follows: TGTGCCAGCTCACCACTCCGGGACACTGAAGCTTTCTTT.

This chain links TRBV7-9 with TRBJ2-1; unclear D gene. CDR1 and CDR2 (germline): SEHNR, FQNEAQ (reference sequence). The CDR3 spans 13 residues. V gave up 1 base and J gave up 5 bases, with 6 bases separating them. CDR3 coding DNA: TGTGCCAGCAGCTTAGTCACAAACAATGAGCAGTTCTTC. Encoded protein: CASSLVTNNEQFF.

The rearrangement joins TRBV7-3 to TRBJ1-6; D not resolved. The germline V gene has CDR1 SGHTA and CDR2 FQGTGA. The CDR3 spans 14 residues. In DNA, the CDR3 is TGTGCTCAACCGCGGTACCAGTCTAATTCACCCCTCCACTTT. Its translation is CAQPRYQSNSPLHF.

The chain links TRBV7-9 to TRBJ1-1; D is perhaps TRBD1 (5 bases). CDR3 length: 14 residues. Trimming cost V 5 bases and J 11 bases, with 21 bases left between them. Germline V gene lookup returns CDR1 SEHNR and CDR2 FQNEAQ (reference sequence). The chain's CDR3 is CASSPPALKGRAFF. CDR3 nucleotide sequence: TGTGCCAGCAGCCCTCCCGCCTTGAAGGGGAGGGCTTTCTTT.

CDR3 residues: CASSRTGGQETQYF. DNA for the CDR3: TGTGCCAGCAGCCGGACAGGGGGCCAAGAGACCCAGTACTTC. The gene calls are TRBV5-8 and TRBJ2-5; 10 nucleotides match TRBD1. Germline V CDR1 and CDR2: SGHTS, YDEGEE. The CDR3 has 14 amino acids. V trimming: 4 bases; J trimming: 1 base; junction bases outside the gene matches: 1.

The CDR3 loop reads CASSLTRRGYEQYF. CDR3 bases: TGTGCCAGCAGCTTAACACGGCGGGGCTACGAGCAGTACTTC. This rearrangement joins TRBV7-2 to TRBJ2-7; perhaps TRBD2 as D (6 bases). This CDR3 has 14 amino acids. Per germline, CDR1 SGHTA and CDR2 FQGNSA. Trimming cost V 2 bases and J 3 bases, with 11 bases left between them.

This rearrangement joins TRBV3-1 (or the pseudogene TRBV3-2) to TRBJ2-1; 10 bases map to TRBD2. Germline loops: CDR1 LGHDT, CDR2 YNNKEL (reference sequence). V dropped 8 bases and J dropped 4; count of bases not matched to a gene: 8. The CDR3 spans 15 residues. The CDR3 sequence: CASGLAETYYNEQFF. The CDR3 region has the DNA TGTGCCAGCGGACTAGCGGAAACTTATTACAATGAGCAGTTCTTC.

The DNA of the CDR3 is TGTGCCAGCAGCCCCCTGACAGGGGTGGGCGAAAAACTGTTTTTT. Residues: CASSPLTGVGEKLFF. The V gene is TRBV7-6, the J gene TRBJ1-4; 8 nucleotides agree with TRBD1. V lost 5 bases, J lost 8 bases, and 10 bases stayed unmatched. Looked up from germline, CDR1 is SGHVS and CDR2 is FNYEAQ. This CDR3 contains 15 residues.

The chain uses TRBV2 and TRBJ2-7; D is undetermined. Germline V gene data show CDR1 as SNHLY and CDR2 as FYNNEI. The CDR3 runs 12 residues. V was pared by 6 bases and J by 1 base, with 7 bases between. This chain's CDR3 is CASSASSYEQYF. In DNA form, the CDR3 reads TGTGCCAGCAGCGCGAGTTCCTACGAGCAGTACTTC.

The chain is built from TRBV4-1 and TRBJ2-3, with D tentatively TRBD2 (5 bases). Germline lookup yields CDR1 MGHRA and CDR2 YSYEKL. The length of the CDR3 is 15 residues. V was trimmed by 1 base and J by 0 bases, leaving 8 bases between them. The CDR3 DNA reads TGCGCCAGCAGCCAAGTCGGACTGAGCACAGATACGCAGTATTTT. As protein: CASSQVGLSTDTQYF.

The chain joins TRBV7-2 to TRBJ2-5, with 8 nucleotides matching TRBD2. The junction had 4 bases not matched to a gene; V was cut back by 2 bases and J by 2 bases. The CDR3 is 15 residues long. The germline V gene has CDR1 SGHTA and CDR2 FQGNSA. CDR3 nucleotides: TGTGCCAGCAGCTTACGACGGGGGGGACAAGAGACCCAGTACTTC. It codes for CASSLRRGGQETQYF.

The chain couples TRBV11-2 to TRBJ1-2, with D tentatively TRBD1 (5 bases). Germline-derived CDR1 and CDR2 are SGHAT and FQNNGV. V was trimmed by 4 bases and J by 2 bases, leaving 11 bases between them. The CDR3 loop spans 14 amino acids. The CDR3 loop reads CASSSSGGNYGYTF. Here the CDR3 DNA reads TGTGCCAGCAGCTCCTCGGGGGGGAACTATGGCTACACCTTC.

This rearrangement joins TRBV13 to TRBJ2-7; D perhaps matches TRBD2 (5 bases). The CDR3 runs 13 residues. V gave up 0 bases and J gave up 5 bases, with 8 bases separating them. Per germline, CDR1 PRHDT and CDR2 FYEKMQ (reference sequence). The CDR3 region is CASSLGRGDEQYF. Here the CDR3 DNA reads TGTGCCAGCAGCTTAGGCCGGGGTGACGAGCAGTACTTC.